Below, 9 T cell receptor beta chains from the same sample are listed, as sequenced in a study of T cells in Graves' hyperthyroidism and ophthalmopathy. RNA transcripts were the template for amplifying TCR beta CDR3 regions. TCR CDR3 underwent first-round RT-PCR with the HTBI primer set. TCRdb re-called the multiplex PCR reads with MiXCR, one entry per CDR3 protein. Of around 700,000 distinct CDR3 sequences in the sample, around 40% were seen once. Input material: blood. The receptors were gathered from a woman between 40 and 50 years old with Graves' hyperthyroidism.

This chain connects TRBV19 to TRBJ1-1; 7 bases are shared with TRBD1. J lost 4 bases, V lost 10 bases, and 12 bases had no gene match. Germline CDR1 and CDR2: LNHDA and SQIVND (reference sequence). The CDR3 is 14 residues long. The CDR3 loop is CATRLREGATEAFF. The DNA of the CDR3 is TGTGCCACCCGACTCCGGGAGGGGGCCACTGAAGCTTTCTTT.

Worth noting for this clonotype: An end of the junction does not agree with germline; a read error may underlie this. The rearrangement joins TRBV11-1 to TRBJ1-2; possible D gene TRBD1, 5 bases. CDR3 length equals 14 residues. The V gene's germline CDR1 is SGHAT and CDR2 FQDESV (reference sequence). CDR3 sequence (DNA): TGTGCCGGCAGCTTAACGACAGCCCCCGGCGGCTACACCTTC. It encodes CAGSLTTAPGGYTF.

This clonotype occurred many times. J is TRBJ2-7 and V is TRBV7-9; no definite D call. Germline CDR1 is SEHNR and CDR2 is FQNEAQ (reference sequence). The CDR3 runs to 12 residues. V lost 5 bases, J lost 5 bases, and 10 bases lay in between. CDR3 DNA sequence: TGTGCCAGCAGCCTAGTTGGGGACGAGCAGTACTTC. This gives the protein CASSLVGDEQYF.

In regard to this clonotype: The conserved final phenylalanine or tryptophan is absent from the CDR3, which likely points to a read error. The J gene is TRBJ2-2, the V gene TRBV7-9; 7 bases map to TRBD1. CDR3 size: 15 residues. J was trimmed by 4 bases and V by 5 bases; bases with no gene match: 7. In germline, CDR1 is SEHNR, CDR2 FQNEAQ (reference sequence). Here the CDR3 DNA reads TGTGCCAGCAGCATGGGACAGACAGTCACCGGGGAGCTGTTTCTT. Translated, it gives CASSMGQTVTGELFL.

The DNA for the CDR3 is TGCGCCAGCAGCCCGGTAACGACAGGGACTGAAGCTTTCTTT. The encoded protein is CASSPVTTGTEAFF. The V gene is TRBV4-3, the J gene TRBJ1-1, with TRBD1 matching 7 bases. Germline V CDR1 and CDR2: LGHNA, YSLEER. V lost 4 bases and J lost 5; bases outside the gene matches: 7. The CDR3 totals 14 residues.

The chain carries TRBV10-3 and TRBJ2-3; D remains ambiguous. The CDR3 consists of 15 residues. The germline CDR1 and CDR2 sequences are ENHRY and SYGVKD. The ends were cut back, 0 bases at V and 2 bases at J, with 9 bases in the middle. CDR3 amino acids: CAISESRRLTDTQYF. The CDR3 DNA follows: TGTGCCATCAGTGAGTCGAGGCGGCTCACAGATACGCAGTATTTT.

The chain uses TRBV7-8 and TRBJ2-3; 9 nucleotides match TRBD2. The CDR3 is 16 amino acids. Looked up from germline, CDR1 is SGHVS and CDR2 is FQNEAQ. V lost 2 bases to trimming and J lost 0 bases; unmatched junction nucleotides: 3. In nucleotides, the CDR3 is TGTGCCAGCAGCTTATTGGGGACTAGCAGCACAGATACGCAGTATTTT. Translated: CASSLLGTSSTDTQYF.

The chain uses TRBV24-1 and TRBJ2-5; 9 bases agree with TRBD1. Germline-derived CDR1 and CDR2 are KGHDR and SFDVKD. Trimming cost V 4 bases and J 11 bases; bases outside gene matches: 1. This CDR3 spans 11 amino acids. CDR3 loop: CATSEGTGQYF. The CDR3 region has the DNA TGTGCCACCAGTGAGGGGACAGGGCAGTACTTC.

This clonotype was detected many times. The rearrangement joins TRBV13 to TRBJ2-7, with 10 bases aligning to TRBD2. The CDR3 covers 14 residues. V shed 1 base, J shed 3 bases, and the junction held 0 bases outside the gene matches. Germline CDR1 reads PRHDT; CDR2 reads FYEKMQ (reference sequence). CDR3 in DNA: TGTGCCAGCAGCTTAGTAGCGGGAGGCTACGAGCAGTACTTC. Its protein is CASSLVAGGYEQYF.